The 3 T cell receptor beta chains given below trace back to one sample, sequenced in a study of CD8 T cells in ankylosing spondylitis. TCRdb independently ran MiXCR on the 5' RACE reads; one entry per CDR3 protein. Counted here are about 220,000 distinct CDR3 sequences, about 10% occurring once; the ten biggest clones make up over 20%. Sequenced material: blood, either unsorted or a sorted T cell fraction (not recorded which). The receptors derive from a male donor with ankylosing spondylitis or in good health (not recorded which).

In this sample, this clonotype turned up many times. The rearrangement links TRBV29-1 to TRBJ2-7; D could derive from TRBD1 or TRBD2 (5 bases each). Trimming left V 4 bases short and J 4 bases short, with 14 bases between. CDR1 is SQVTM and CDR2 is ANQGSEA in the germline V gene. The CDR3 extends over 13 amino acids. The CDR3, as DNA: TGCAGCGTTGGAGGGTCAGGGATGTACGAGCAGTACTTC. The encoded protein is CSVGGSGMYEQYF.

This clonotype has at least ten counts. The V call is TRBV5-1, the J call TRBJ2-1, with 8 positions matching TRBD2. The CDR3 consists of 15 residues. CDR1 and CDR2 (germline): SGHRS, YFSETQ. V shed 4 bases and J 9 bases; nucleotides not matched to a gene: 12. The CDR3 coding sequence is TGCGCCAGCAGCCGAACTAGCGGCGTCGGAGCTGAGCAGTTCTTC. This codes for CASSRTSGVGAEQFF.

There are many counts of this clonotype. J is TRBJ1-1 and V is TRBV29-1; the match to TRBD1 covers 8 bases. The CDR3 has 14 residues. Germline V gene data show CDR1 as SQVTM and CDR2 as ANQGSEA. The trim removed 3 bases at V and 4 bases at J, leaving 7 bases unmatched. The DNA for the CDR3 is TGCAGCGTTGATGGGGACAGGTCCCGCACTGAAGCTTTCTTT. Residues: CSVDGDRSRTEAFF.